Listed here are 11 T cell receptor beta chains from one sample, sequenced in a study of post-analysis software for immune sequencing data. These receptors have no identified antigens. The TCR beta cDNA libraries carried unique molecular identifiers. In TCRdb, the PCR reads were re-called with MiXCR into one record per CDR3 protein. Found here are about 810,000 distinct CDR3 sequences, roughly 50% of them singletons; the top ten hold approximately 4.2%. Findings and limits, study-wide: Patients showed TRBV5-6, TRBV5-1 and TRBV20-1 among five TRBV segments more frequent than in controls.

Sequencing was done on a sample of blood. The source of these receptors is a girl aged 5-17 years with multiple sclerosis.

This rearrangement joins TRBV14 to TRBJ2-1; 8 nucleotides agree with TRBD2. J lost 2 bases, V lost 4 bases, and 10 bases had no gene match. Germline CDR1 SGHDN, CDR2 FVKESK. This CDR3 is 17 amino acids long. CDR3 nucleotides: TGTGCCAGCAGCCCCTCCAGAGCGGGAGCCGCCTACAATGAGCAGTTCTTC. Translation gives CASSPSRAGAAYNEQFF.

The gene calls are TRBV4-1 and TRBJ1-1, with a tentative D call TRBD1 (5 bases). V shed 2 bases and J shed 0 bases, with 10 bases lying between them. The CDR3 consists of 15 residues. Germline V gene sequence: CDR1 MGHRA, CDR2 YSYEKL. CDR3 nucleotide sequence: TGCGCCAGCAGCCAATCCGGGACTGTGAACACTGAAGCTTTCTTT. Its translation is CASSQSGTVNTEAFF.

The genes are TRBV5-1 and TRBJ2-1; 9 bases match TRBD2. Germline V gene lookup returns CDR1 SGHRS and CDR2 YFSETQ. The CDR3 contains 15 residues. V dropped 4 bases and J dropped 7; count of bases not matched to a gene: 9. Here the CDR3 reads CASSPLQRGVNEQFF. In DNA form, the CDR3 reads TGCGCCAGCAGCCCCCTCCAGCGGGGGGTAAATGAGCAGTTCTTC.

In DNA, the CDR3 is TGCGCCAGCAGCTTGGACGGCGGGGTGGGGGATACGCAGTATTTT. Its protein product is CASSLDGGVGDTQYF. The chain employs TRBV5-1 and TRBJ2-3; possible D gene TRBD2, 6 bases. V was shortened by 0 bases and J by 6 bases, with 14 bases between the two germline ends. Per the germline V gene, CDR1 is SGHRS and CDR2 is YFSETQ. This CDR3 is built from 15 residues.

This clonotype was picked up a small number of times. The chain links TRBV6-5 to TRBJ2-4; the D gene is possibly TRBD2 (5 bases). This CDR3 has 11 residues. Germline CDR1 is MNHEY and CDR2 is SVGAGI. V dropped 2 bases and J dropped 13 bases, with 9 bases sitting between them. The CDR3 sequence is CASSYAGEQYF. CDR3 in DNA: TGTGCCAGCAGTTACGCCGGGGAGCAGTACTTC.

Remarks on this clonotype: One base away lies a much larger clone, so this may be a sequencing read error. This sequence joins TRBV7-9 and TRBJ1-2, with 7 bases matching TRBD1. CDR1 and CDR2 (germline): SEHNR, FQNEAQ (reference sequence). The CDR3 extends over 15 amino acids. CDR3 region: CASSFQGVTNYDYTF. In DNA form, the CDR3 reads TGTGCCAGCAGCTTCCAGGGGGTTACTAACTATGACTACACCTTC.

The chain has TRBV10-3 and TRBJ2-2; D remains ambiguous. CDR3 length equals 14 residues. V was trimmed by 3 bases and J by 4 bases, leaving 9 bases between them. Per the germline V gene, CDR1 is ENHRY and CDR2 is SYGVKD. CDR3: CAISEVISTGELFF. Here the CDR3 DNA reads TGTGCCATCAGTGAAGTCATTTCCACCGGGGAGCTGTTTTTT.

This rearrangement joins TRBV12-3 or TRBV12-4 to TRBJ2-3; 8 bases match TRBD1. V trimming: 5 bases; J trimming: 1 base; junction bases outside the gene matches: 5. This CDR3 is built from 15 residues. The CDR3 here is CASSLQGVGTDTQYF. In DNA form, the CDR3 reads TGTGCCAGCAGTCTACAGGGGGTCGGCACAGATACGCAGTATTTT.

A single count supports this clonotype. V usage is TRBV6-5 and J usage is TRBJ2-5; D gene uncertain. The assigned J gene may be wrong: the sequence end matches TRBJ2-7 better. CDR3 length: 15 amino acids. The germline V gene encodes CDR1 MNHEY and CDR2 SVGAGI. The CDR3 region has the DNA TGTGCCAGCAGTTACTTAAACAGCCCACCCTACGAGCAGTACTTC. It specifies CASSYLNSPPYEQYF.

Only a few counts were recorded for this clonotype. The chain links TRBV6-6 to TRBJ2-1, with 7 bases fitting TRBD2. Gene TRBJ2-7 matches the end of the DNA better, so the J call may be wrong. Germline loops: CDR1 MNHNY, CDR2 SVGAGI (reference sequence). The CDR3 spans 17 residues. CDR3 sequence: CASSPRISGPSYNEQYF. The CDR3 DNA reads TGTGCCAGCAGTCCTCGAATTAGCGGGCCGTCCTACAATGAGCAGTACTTC.

The J gene is TRBJ2-7, the V gene TRBV15; D gene unclear. Trimming left V 0 bases short and J 1 base short, with 7 bases between. Germline V gives CDR1 LNHNV, CDR2 YYDKDF (reference sequence). The CDR3 is 14 residues long. The CDR3 region has the DNA TGTGCCACCAGCAGAGATTGGATGTCCTACGAGCAGTACTTC. This gives the protein CATSRDWMSYEQYF.